This T cell receptor beta chain was captured in a study of blood T cells in healthy people across ages. Next came a second PCR, run for roughly 6 to 11 cycles, which used a sample-barcoded 5' primer along with a J-beta primer mix. TCRdb independently ran MiXCR on the 5' RACE reads; one entry per CDR3 protein. This sample carries about 1.8 million distinct CDR3 sequences, about 50% of them seen once, and the ten largest clones take more than 2%. Per the germline V gene, CDR1 is SGHTA and CDR2 is FQGNSA. V was shortened by 4 bases and J by 3 bases, with 9 bases between the two germline ends. This CDR3 has 13 amino acids. A remark on this clonotype: Its antigen is as yet unknown.

Study results and limitations: Nothing was known about donor CMV status, and this possibly confounded expanded clonotype changes. Total diversity from one million sequenced T cells was likely underestimated.

V gene TRBV7-2 combines with J gene TRBJ2-5; D is uncertain. The TCR sequence derives from a woman between 40 and 50 years old in good health. Material for sequencing was blood. The CDR3 coding sequence is TGTGCCAGCAGCTCCTACACCGAAGAGACCCAGTACTTC. Protein product: CASSSYTEETQYF. The full variable domain, with the rest looked up from reference TRBV7-2 and TRBJ2-5, is GAGVSQSPSNKVTEKGKDVELRCDPISGHTALYWYRQSLGQGLEFLIYFQGNSAPDKSGLPSDRFSAERTGGSVSTLTIQRTQQEDSAVYLCASSSYTEETQYFGPGTRLLVL.